The 24 T cell receptor beta chains below come from one sample, sequenced in a study of Ad26.COV2.S vaccination and SARS-CoV-2 variants. Stated treatment: around 19 received Ad26.COV2.S at low or high dose, single or two shots; 5 received placebo; per-sample allocation not given. After the first vaccine or placebo injection, samples were drawn on day 63. The assay was immunoSEQ multiplex PCR, and TCRdb's table has in-frame clones only and misses some. The data hold about 680,000 clones, with roughly 90% observed a single time. The sample here was peripheral blood, taken in a trial of Ad26.COV2.S vaccine versus placebo. The receptors stem from a person between 18 and 65 years old who received the Ad26.COV2.S COVID-19 vaccine or a placebo.

V gene TRBV5-1 combines with J gene TRBJ2-7; no definite D call. The V and J ends lost 6 bases and 2 bases respectively, with 18 bases between them. CDR1 and CDR2 (germline): SGHRS, YFSETQ. This CDR3 contains 15 residues. CDR3 sequence (DNA): TGCGCCAGCACCGATCGACCAGATTGGACCTACGAGCAGTACTTC. It yields the protein CASTDRPDWTYEQYF.

This chain connects TRBV28 to TRBJ2-3; D remains unclear. Germline V lookup: CDR1 MDHEN, CDR2 SYDVKM. The V gene lost 8 bases and the J gene lost 4 bases, with 7 bases spanning the gap. This CDR3 is 11 amino acids long. In DNA, the CDR3 is TGTGCCAGCGTCACCCCAGATACGCAGTATTTT. Protein: CASVTPDTQYF. The variable domain in full, completed from reference TRBV28 and TRBJ2-3, reads DVKVTQSSRYLVKRTGEKVFLECVQDMDHENMFWYRQDPGLGLRLIYFSYDVKMKEKGDIPEGYSVSREKKERFSLILESASTNQTSMYLCASVTPDTQYFGPGTRLTVL.

This chain connects TRBV7-9 to TRBJ2-7; TRBD2 aligns across 7 bases. This CDR3 has 14 amino acids. Germline lookup yields CDR1 SEHNR and CDR2 FQNEAQ (reference sequence). V lost 4 bases and J lost 3; bases outside the gene matches: 6. CDR3 amino acids: CASSSSGTNYEQYF. The CDR3 DNA reads as TGTGCCAGCAGCTCCTCCGGGACTAACTACGAGCAGTACTTC.

This sequence joins TRBV15 and TRBJ2-7; TRBD1 matches at 7 bases. The CDR3 is 14 amino acids. V lost 5 bases, J lost 2 bases, and 6 bases stayed unmatched. Per germline, CDR1 LNHNV and CDR2 YYDKDF (reference sequence). CDR3 DNA sequence: TGTGCCACCAGCGCCAGGACAGGAGCCTACGAGCAGTACTTC. Amino acid sequence: CATSARTGAYEQYF.

The rearrangement links TRBV9 to TRBJ2-3, with D unclear. Germline loops: CDR1 SGDLS, CDR2 YYNGEE. The ends were cut back, 0 bases at V and 0 bases at J, with 11 bases in the middle. The CDR3 extends over 16 amino acids. CDR3 residues: CASSVGGISSTDTQYF. In DNA, the CDR3 is TGTGCCAGCAGCGTAGGTGGAATTTCTAGCACAGATACGCAGTATTTT.

This clone is a singleton in its sample. This chain uses TRBV18 with TRBJ2-7; maybe TRBD2 (5 bases). Germline V lookup: CDR1 KGHSH, CDR2 LQKENI. CDR3 length equals 15 residues. Trimming took off 3 bases at V and 7 bases at J, with 19 bases between the two ends. CDR3 sequence (DNA): TGTGCCAGCTCACCTCCCCGGCGGAGCGGAGAGGAGCAGTACTTC. It yields the protein CASSPPRRSGEEQYF.

The chain has TRBV20-1 and TRBJ2-7, with 13 bases aligning to TRBD2. The germline gives CDR1 DFQATT, CDR2 SNEGSKA (reference sequence). This CDR3 contains 16 residues. The V and J ends lost 3 bases and 4 bases, in that order; junction bases with no gene match: 9. CDR3 amino acids: CSASLPTSGRGYEQYF. The CDR3 DNA reads TGCAGTGCTAGTTTGCCCACTAGCGGGAGGGGGTACGAGCAGTACTTC.

This chain links TRBV11-3 with TRBJ2-5, with 10 bases aligning to TRBD2. Germline CDR1 and CDR2: SGHNT and YENEEA. The trim removed 5 bases at V and 1 base at J, leaving 7 bases unmatched. The CDR3 is 16 residues long. The CDR3 sequence: CASSPGTSERQETQYF. For the CDR3, the DNA is TGTGCCAGCAGCCCCGGGACTAGCGAGCGCCAAGAGACCCAGTACTTC.

V and J are TRBV12-3 or TRBV12-4 and TRBJ2-5; D possibly corresponds to TRBD2 (6 bases). This CDR3 comprises 13 residues. V lost 1 base and J 7 bases, leaving 10 bases between the germline ends. CDR3 coding DNA: TGTGCCAGCAGTTTAGAAACAGCGGGGACCCAGTACTTC. Its translation is CASSLETAGTQYF.

The chain recombines TRBV30 with TRBJ2-7; possibly TRBD2 for D (5 bases). CDR3 length: 11 amino acids. V lost 3 bases to trimming and J lost 7 bases, with 10 bases between them. Germline CDR1 is GTSNPN and CDR2 is SVGIG (reference sequence). DNA of the CDR3: TGTGCCTGGAGGAGGGCCGGGGAGCAGTACTTC. Translated: CAWRRAGEQYF.

The chain links TRBV27 to TRBJ2-3, with 10 positions matching TRBD2. CDR3 length: 16 amino acids. The J segment lost 2 bases and the V segment lost 8 bases, leaving 10 bases of the junction unmatched. Germline CDR1 MNHEY, CDR2 SMNVEV (reference sequence). CDR3 sequence reads: CASRSERGGITDTQYF. The CDR3 DNA is TGTGCCAGCCGAAGCGAGCGGGGGGGTATCACAGATACGCAGTATTTT.

The chain has TRBV18 and TRBJ1-6; 7 bases are shared with TRBD1. From germline, CDR1 is KGHSH and CDR2 LQKENI. The CDR3 is 17 residues long. V lost 3 bases, J lost 6 bases, and 11 bases stayed unmatched. CDR3 DNA sequence: TGTGCCAGCTCACCCCTAAGGCAACAGGGGACTAATTCACCCCTCCACTTT. It yields the protein CASSPLRQQGTNSPLHF.

The rearrangement uses TRBV5-4 and TRBJ2-1; a possible D gene is TRBD2 (6 bases). The CDR3 is 14 amino acids. The V end lost 0 bases, the J end lost 12 bases, and 16 bases lay between the germline ends. Germline-derived CDR1 and CDR2 are SGHNT and YYREEE (reference sequence). Written as DNA, the CDR3 is TGTGCCAGCAGCTTGGCCGGGGGAGAGAGCGTGCAGTTCTTC. Protein sequence: CASSLAGGESVQFF. The full variable domain, completed using reference TRBV5-4 and TRBJ2-1, is ETGVTQSPTHLIKTRGQQVTLRCSSQSGHNTVSWYQQALGQGPQFIFQYYREEENGRGNFPPRFSGLQFPNYSSELNVNALELDDSALYLCASSLAGGESVQFFGPGTRLTVL.

This clone was counted once. The chain carries TRBV19 and TRBJ2-3, with TRBD2 matching over 8 bases. V was pared by 10 bases and J by 6 bases, with 18 bases of the junction left unmatched. The length of the CDR3 is 16 residues. The V gene's germline CDR1 is LNHDA and CDR2 SQIVND (reference sequence). This CDR3 is CATKEFPGTSGDTQYF. The CDR3 bases are TGTGCCACTAAAGAGTTCCCCGGGACTAGTGGGGATACGCAGTATTTT.

The CDR3 sequence is CASSPNQEETQYF. Here the CDR3 DNA reads TGTGCCAGCTCACCAAACCAGGAAGAGACCCAGTACTTC. This chain joins TRBV18 and TRBJ2-5; D is unclear. The CDR3 contains 13 residues. CDR1 and CDR2 (germline): KGHSH, LQKENI. Trimming pared 2 bases from V and 3 bases from J, leaving 7 bases between. Filled out from reference TRBV18 and TRBJ2-5, the complete variable domain reads NAGVMQNPRHLVRRRGQEARLRCSPMKGHSHVYWYRQLPEEGLKFMVYLQKENIIDESGMPKERFSAEFPKEGPSILRIQQVVRGDSAAYFCASSPNQEETQYFGPGTRLLVL.

CDR3: CASSLTGGRSYEQYF. As DNA, the CDR3 is TGTGCCAGCAGCTTAACGGGAGGCCGATCCTACGAGCAGTACTTC. The chain joins TRBV7-9 to TRBJ2-7; 7 nucleotides align to TRBD2. Germline V gives CDR1 SEHNR, CDR2 FQNEAQ (reference sequence). After removal of 2 bases from V and 1 base from J, the junction contained 5 bases not matched to a gene. The CDR3 loop spans 15 amino acids.

CDR3 sequence reads: CASRQGLAGTGSYEQYF. The CDR3 DNA follows: TGTGCCAGCCGCCAGGGACTAGCGGGGACAGGCTCCTACGAGCAGTACTTC. The gene calls are TRBV18 and TRBJ2-7, with 13 bases fitting TRBD2. V lost 8 bases and J lost 0; bases outside the gene matches: 10. The CDR3 spans 17 residues. Germline loops: CDR1 KGHSH, CDR2 LQKENI.

The V call is TRBV7-8, the J call TRBJ2-1; D might be TRBD2 (5 bases). Germline V gene lookup returns CDR1 SGHVS and CDR2 FQNEAQ. Trimming took off 1 base at V and 4 bases at J, with 14 bases between the two ends. The CDR3 extends over 16 amino acids. CDR3 protein: CASSLVGGGPYNEQFF. CDR3 in DNA: TGTGCCAGCAGCTTAGTCGGAGGAGGCCCTTACAATGAGCAGTTCTTC.

V is TRBV18 and J is TRBJ1-1; D perhaps matches TRBD1 (5 bases). Germline V gene sequence: CDR1 KGHSH, CDR2 LQKENI. V lost 6 bases to trimming and J lost 3 bases, with 11 bases between them. The CDR3 has 13 amino acids. The CDR3: CASSRDGYTEAFF. The CDR3 DNA reads TGTGCCAGCTCCCGGGACGGGTACACTGAAGCTTTCTTT.

The CDR3 DNA reads as TGTGCCAGCAGCCAATTTGCAGGGGGCTTGAACACTGAAGCTTTCTTT. Translation: CASSQFAGGLNTEAFF. The chain links TRBV3-1 (or the pseudogene TRBV3-2) to TRBJ1-1; 8 bases line up with TRBD1. The J segment lost 0 bases and the V segment lost 2 bases, leaving 5 bases of the junction unmatched. This CDR3 has 16 amino acids. Germline V gene data show CDR1 as LGHDT and CDR2 as YNNKEL (reference sequence).

The V and J genes are TRBV30 and TRBJ2-2; D might be TRBD2 (6 bases). V was clipped by 0 bases and J by 5 bases, with 13 bases between them. The CDR3 is 15 residues long. The germline V gene encodes CDR1 GTSNPN and CDR2 SVGIG (reference sequence). The CDR3 loop reads CAWSVLGRGTGELFF. CDR3 bases: TGTGCCTGGAGTGTACTGGGACGGGGGACCGGGGAGCTGTTTTTT.

The chain joins TRBV19 to TRBJ1-1; possible D gene TRBD1, 5 bases. Per germline, CDR1 LNHDA and CDR2 SQIVND (reference sequence). This CDR3 is built from 14 residues. Trimming left V 9 bases short and J 5 bases short, with 19 bases between. CDR3 sequence reads: CASRVGGGGTEAFF. The CDR3 DNA reads as TGTGCCAGCCGCGTAGGCGGGGGTGGGACTGAAGCTTTCTTT.

The gene calls are TRBV9 and TRBJ2-5, with D perhaps TRBD2 (6 bases). V shed 3 bases and J shed 2 bases, with 14 bases lying between them. Per the germline V gene, CDR1 is SGDLS and CDR2 is YYNGEE. The CDR3 loop spans 15 amino acids. The CDR3 DNA reads as TGTGCCAGCAGCGCCGGCGGGACCCAACAAGAGACCCAGTACTTC. Protein: CASSAGGTQQETQYF. Full variable domain (missing parts from reference TRBV9 and TRBJ2-5): DSGVTQTPKHLITATGQRVTLRCSPRSGDLSVYWYQQSLDQGLQFLIQYYNGEERAKGNILERFSAQQFPDLHSELNLSSLELGDSALYFCASSAGGTQQETQYFGPGTRLLVL.

The chain uses TRBV6-5 and TRBJ1-5, with D possibly TRBD1 on 5 matching bases. Germline CDR1 is MNHEY and CDR2 is SVGAGI. V shed 6 bases and J shed 5 bases, with 14 bases lying between them. The CDR3 length is 14 residues. For the CDR3, the DNA is TGTGCCAGCAGCCTACAGGCAAACTATCAGCCCCAGCATTTT. Its protein product is CASSLQANYQPQHF.